The 9 T cell receptor beta chains reported below all come from one sample, sequenced in a study of blood T cell repertoires in COVID-19. The data were produced by immunoSEQ multiplex PCR, yet TCRdb's version contains in-frame clones alone and is incomplete. The table lists about 110,000 clones, more than 80% of them singletons. Sequencing was performed on peripheral blood. The source of these receptors is a woman in her fifties or sixties with acute or convalescent COVID-19.

The V gene is TRBV2, the J gene TRBJ1-1; D may be TRBD1 (5 bases). The V gene lost 6 bases and the J gene lost 0 bases, with 8 bases spanning the gap. The V gene's germline CDR1 is SNHLY and CDR2 FYNNEI. The CDR3 extends over 13 amino acids. CDR3 region: CASRGDLNTEAFF. The CDR3 DNA follows: TGTGCCAGCAGGGGGGACTTGAACACTGAAGCTTTCTTT.

In DNA form, the CDR3 reads TGTGCCAGCAGTGAGGGGACAGGGCAAACCACTGAAGCTTTCTTT. Translation gives CASSEGTGQTTEAFF. This sequence joins TRBV2 and TRBJ1-1, with 9 nucleotides matching TRBD1. With 3 bases clipped from V and 4 bases from J, the junction kept 6 bases outside the gene matches. The CDR3 covers 15 residues. Per germline, CDR1 SNHLY and CDR2 FYNNEI.

This clone was observed once. J is TRBJ1-1 and V is TRBV27; D gene unclear. The CDR3 runs to 15 residues. The V end lost 2 bases, the J end lost 1 base, and 11 bases lay between the germline ends. The germline CDR1 and CDR2 sequences are MNHEY and SMNVEV (reference sequence). Here the CDR3 DNA reads TGTGCCAGCAGTTTAAGCGGCAGGTCGAACACTGAAGCTTTCTTT. Translating it yields CASSLSGRSNTEAFF.

The V call is TRBV6-5, the J call TRBJ1-4; TRBD1 matches 7 bases. Germline CDR1 reads MNHEY; CDR2 reads SVGAGI. CDR3 length equals 12 residues. The ends lost 10 bases at V and 10 bases at J; junction bases unmatched: 9. CDR3 in DNA: TGTGCCACCAGACAGGGTATAGGAAAACTGTTTTTT. The encoded protein is CATRQGIGKLFF.

This chain connects TRBV5-1 to TRBJ1-4; D is perhaps TRBD1 (5 bases). The CDR3 spans 16 residues. Trimming stripped 4 bases from V and 5 bases from J, with 18 bases between. The germline CDR1 and CDR2 sequences are SGHRS and YFSETQ. DNA for the CDR3: TGCGCCAGCAGCCCCGCCCGGGGGGTTGAAAATGAAAAACTGTTTTTT. Its protein product is CASSPARGVENEKLFF.

This chain connects TRBV2 to TRBJ1-1; D possibly corresponds to TRBD1 (6 bases). The CDR3 is 13 residues long. Between the trimmed V and J ends, which lost 7 bases and 1 base, there was a span of 10 bases. Germline V CDR1 and CDR2: SNHLY, FYNNEI. This CDR3 is CASNREGNTEAFF. The CDR3 DNA sequence: TGTGCCAGCAACAGGGAAGGGAACACTGAAGCTTTCTTT.

The chain links TRBV10-3 to TRBJ2-2, with a possible D match to TRBD1 (7 bases). The V end was cut by 6 bases, the J end by 2 bases, with 19 bases between. The length of the CDR3 is 17 residues. The germline V gene has CDR1 ENHRY and CDR2 SYGVKD. The CDR3 region is CAISDQQGRRNTGELFF. CDR3 sequence (DNA): TGTGCCATCAGCGATCAACAGGGGAGGCGAAACACCGGGGAGCTGTTTTTT.

V is TRBV2 and J is TRBJ1-2; D uncertain. The CDR3 loop spans 13 amino acids. With 5 bases removed from V and 2 bases from J, the gap between germline ends came to 9 bases. CDR1 is SNHLY and CDR2 is FYNNEI in the germline V gene. The CDR3 DNA reads TGTGCCAGCAGTTTGCAGATGAACTATGGCTACACCTTC. As protein: CASSLQMNYGYTF.

V is TRBV5-4 and J is TRBJ2-5; D possibly corresponds to TRBD1 (6 bases). The V gene's germline CDR1 is SGHNT and CDR2 YYREEE (reference sequence). Trimming left V 4 bases short and J 2 bases short, with 9 bases between. The CDR3 totals 13 residues. The CDR3, as DNA: TGTGCCAGCAGCATACAGGGTCAAGAGACCCAGTACTTC. Translated, it gives CASSIQGQETQYF.